This entry lists 8 T cell receptor beta chains sequenced from one sample in a study of CD4+ T cells in melanoma. The protocol was immunoSEQ multiplex PCR, while the TCRdb copy is restricted to in-frame clones and leaves out a portion. Of around 19,000 clones listed, around 85% are singletons. Input material: cells from a culture (not recorded whether cultured in vitro). These receptors came from a human donor with melanoma.

This chain links TRBV27 with TRBJ1-5; D ambiguous. V was shortened by 7 bases and J by 1 base, with 14 bases between the two germline ends. This CDR3 spans 15 amino acids. Germline CDR1 is MNHEY and CDR2 is SMNVEV (reference sequence). The CDR3 loop reads CASKGSDRSNQPQHF. Written as DNA, the CDR3 is TGTGCCAGCAAGGGAAGCGATAGAAGCAATCAGCCCCAGCATTTT.

J is TRBJ2-5 and V is TRBV5-4, with 10 bases fitting TRBD2. The germline CDR1 and CDR2 sequences are SGHNT and YYREEE (reference sequence). The CDR3 runs 15 residues. The V and J ends lost 4 bases and 5 bases, in that order; junction bases with no gene match: 8. In DNA, the CDR3 is TGTGCCAGCAGCCAAAGGACTAGCGGTGAGGAGACCCAGTACTTC. Its translation is CASSQRTSGEETQYF.

The chain couples TRBV19 to TRBJ2-5, with no clear D. This CDR3 comprises 16 residues. Germline lookup yields CDR1 LNHDA and CDR2 SQIVND (reference sequence). Trimming took off 1 base at V and 9 bases at J, with 21 bases between the two ends. The CDR3 DNA reads TGTGCCAGTAGTATAGCCTCCTCCTCGACATGGTCGGCCCAGTACTTC. Translation gives CASSIASSSTWSAQYF.

V gene TRBV2 combines with J gene TRBJ1-3; TRBD1 is a possible D gene (5 bases). Looked up from germline, CDR1 is SNHLY and CDR2 is FYNNEI. The CDR3 length is 13 residues. V was cut by 8 bases and J by 0 bases, with 8 bases left in between. The CDR3 protein is CASQGLSGNTIYF. For the CDR3, the DNA is TGTGCCAGCCAGGGCCTCTCTGGAAACACCATATATTTT.

The CDR3 sequence is CASSFEPGAQQPQHF. The CDR3 DNA sequence: TGCGCCAGCAGCTTCGAGCCCGGAGCTCAACAGCCCCAGCATTTT. The J gene is TRBJ1-5, the V gene TRBV5-1; D not certain. The CDR3 length is 15 residues. Germline lookup yields CDR1 SGHRS and CDR2 YFSETQ. V was pared by 2 bases and J by 7 bases, with 16 bases between.

The V gene is TRBV5-1, the J gene TRBJ1-1; no definite D call. V was pared by 2 bases and J by 6 bases, with 11 bases between. The CDR3 totals 13 residues. From germline, CDR1 is SGHRS and CDR2 YFSETQ. The CDR3 DNA reads TGCGCCAGCAGCTTAACAGTAGGCTCTGAAGCTTTCTTT. Translated: CASSLTVGSEAFF.

The rearrangement joins TRBV5-1 to TRBJ1-2, with D uncertain. Germline V gene data show CDR1 as SGHRS and CDR2 as YFSETQ. Trimming cost V 1 base and J 5 bases, with 12 bases left between them. This CDR3 comprises 14 residues. The DNA for the CDR3 is TGCGCCAGCAGCTTGTCCGGACTTTCATATGGCTACACCTTC. This translates into CASSLSGLSYGYTF.

The chain joins TRBV6-5 to TRBJ2-1, with D possibly being TRBD2 (5 bases). The CDR3 is 16 residues long. Germline CDR1 is MNHEY and CDR2 is SVGAGI. The germline V and J ends were trimmed by 2 bases and 6 bases, with 17 bases remaining between them. The CDR3 DNA reads as TGTGCCAGCAGTTACCGCCGGGCTCCCCGGGGCAATGAGCAGTTCTTC. Its protein product is CASSYRRAPRGNEQFF.